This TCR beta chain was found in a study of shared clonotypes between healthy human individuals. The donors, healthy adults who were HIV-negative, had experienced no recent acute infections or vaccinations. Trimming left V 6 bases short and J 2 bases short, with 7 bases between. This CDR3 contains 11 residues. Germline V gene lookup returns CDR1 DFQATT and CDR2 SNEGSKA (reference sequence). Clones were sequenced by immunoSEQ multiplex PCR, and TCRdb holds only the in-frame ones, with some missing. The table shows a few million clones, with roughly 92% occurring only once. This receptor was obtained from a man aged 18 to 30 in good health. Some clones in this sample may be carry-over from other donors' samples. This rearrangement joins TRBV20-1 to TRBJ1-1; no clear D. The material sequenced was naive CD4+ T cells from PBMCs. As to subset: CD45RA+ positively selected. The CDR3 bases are TGCAGTGCCCAGAGCAACACTGAAGCTTTCTTT. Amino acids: CSAQSNTEAFF.